Given below is one TCR beta chain in context. This CDR3 is 15 amino acids long. The data originate from a study of blood T cell repertoires in COVID-19. Study as a whole: Donors in the United States, Italy and Spain gave samples during acute or convalescent COVID-19.

Authors' methods: Amplified reference gene primers provided the basis for estimating nucleated cell counts. Assay: immunoSEQ multiplex PCR; the TCRdb copy retains only in-frame clones and omits some. Clone size and V and J calls were adopted from that table, with D and trimming inferred from the DNA. The table shows about 30,000 clones, with around nine tenths occurring only once. The receptor's source is a man aged 60 to 75 with active or convalescent COVID-19. V usage is TRBV21-1 and J usage is TRBJ2-7; the table's D call of TRBD1 was not tested on the DNA. TRBV21-1 is tagged as a pseudogene. Sequences were obtained from peripheral blood. Written as DNA, the CDR3 is TGTGCCAGCAGCAATAACCGGGACAGGACCTACGAGCAGTACTTC. This gives the protein CASSNNRDRTYEQYF.